This is a list of T cell receptor beta chains from one sample in a study of T cells in Graves' hyperthyroidism and ophthalmopathy. TCRdb ran MiXCR on the multiplex PCR reads and lists one entry per CDR3 protein. Of hundreds of thousands of distinct CDR3 sequences in the sample, 16% were seen once. Sample: blood. The receptors here all came from a woman aged 18-29 years with Graves' ophthalmopathy. Both conserved end residues are trimmed from each CDR3. A D gene is named only where the DNA matches it firmly. The size of a clone is reported for some rows only, either as once, few or many, or as a class for expanded clones.

V gene	clone size	CDR3 length	J gene	D gene	CDR3 protein
TRBV28	many	12	TRBJ2-7	NA	ASRRPDSRYEQY
TRBV3-1	many	11	TRBJ2-7	NA	ASSQVDSYEQY
TRBV5-1	many	11	TRBJ2-7	NA	ASSVSQGSEQY
TRBV29-1	NA	9	TRBJ1-2	NA	SARGAYGYT
TRBV4-2	many	11	TRBJ2-7	NA	ASSQDEFYEQY
TRBV7-3	many	14	TRBJ2-1	TRBD2	ASRAFGLEIRNEQF
TRBV12-3/TRBV12-4	many	12	TRBJ1-3	TRBD1	ASRETGTGNTIY
TRBV18	many	13	TRBJ2-2	NA	ASSPGAVDTGELF
TRBV2	many	13	TRBJ2-1	TRBD2	ASSLSGGAGNEQF
TRBV20-1	many	12	TRBJ1-4	TRBD1	SAFDRGRREKLF
TRBV6-1	NA	12	TRBJ2-3	TRBD1	ASSPGQISDTQY
TRBV7-2	many	15	TRBJ2-7	TRBD2	ASSLGGLAGESYEQY
TRBV19	many	13	TRBJ2-1	NA	ASRTGPSDYNEQF